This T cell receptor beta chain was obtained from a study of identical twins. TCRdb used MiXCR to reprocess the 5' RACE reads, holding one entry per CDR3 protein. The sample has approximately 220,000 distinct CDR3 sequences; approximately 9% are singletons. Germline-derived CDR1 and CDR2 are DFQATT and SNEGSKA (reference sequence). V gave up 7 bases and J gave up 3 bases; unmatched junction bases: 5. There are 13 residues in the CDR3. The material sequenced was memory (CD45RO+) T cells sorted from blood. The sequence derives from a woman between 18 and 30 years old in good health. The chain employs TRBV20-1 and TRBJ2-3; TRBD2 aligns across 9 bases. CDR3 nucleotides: TGCAGTGAACGCGGGGGGGGAACAGATACGCAGTATTTT. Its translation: CSERGGGTDTQYF.